This TCR beta chain was profiled in a study of regulatory T cells in long-lasting Graves disease. Study in general: The definition of persistent Graves' disease was over 5 years of antithyroid drugs with positive TSH receptor antibodies. Study-wide results and caveats: Accuracy might have suffered from few samples. Persistent Graves' cases showed lower TCR diversity than newly diagnosed cases. Persistent disease was associated with favored TRBV28 usage and with favored use of TRBJ1-2 and TRBJ2-5.

There are a few counts of this clonotype. The antigen is undetermined. Library construction for TCR beta used iRepertoire HTBI primers and Arm-PCR of CDR3 regions. TCRdb analysed the multiplex PCR reads with MiXCR anew, one entry per CDR3 protein. The sample records 400,000 to 500,000 distinct CDR3 sequences, around 23% being singletons. Documented time point: persistent/refractory GD, antithyroid drugs over 5 years with positive TRAb. The authors made the TCR library using RNA they extracted from PBMCs. The V and J ends lost 11 bases and 0 bases, in that order; junction bases with no gene match: 12. The CDR3 is 16 residues long. The germline V gene has CDR1 SEHNR and CDR2 FQNEAQ (reference sequence).

The sample here was peripheral blood mononuclear cells (PBMCs), taken when the disease was refractory, from a patient treated with antithyroid drugs. This clonotype was sampled from a female donor with Graves disease. The V and J genes are TRBV7-9 and TRBJ2-7; 11 nucleotides align to TRBD2. The CDR3 DNA is TGTGCCGGCGGGACTAGCGGAGGACTAAGCTCCTACGAGCAGTACTTC. This encodes CAGGTSGGLSSYEQYF.